The 24 T cell receptor beta chains listed next were all sequenced from one sample in a study of beta chain features in type 1 diabetes. Study conclusions and caveats: Moderate but significant shortening of TCRB CDR3s was recorded in all four CD4+ subsets from Type 1 diabetes patients.

Sequencing targeted expressed TCRB transcripts, as all isolated RNA had been reverse transcribed. Profiling relied on immunoSEQ multiplex PCR, and the TCRdb table lists in-frame clones only, not all of them. The sample contains about 230,000 clones, around 16% of which appear only once. No antigen is known for these receptors. The specimen sequenced was naive CD4+ T cells from blood. Receptors were obtained from a man aged 25-40 years with type 1 diabetes.

The chain recombines TRBV7-2 with TRBJ1-2, with D unclear. Germline lookup yields CDR1 SGHTA and CDR2 FQGNSA. V lost 5 bases to trimming and J lost 0 bases, with 10 bases between them. The CDR3 contains 14 residues. The CDR3 is CASSPLGSNYGYTF. The CDR3 coding sequence is TGTGCCAGCAGCCCCCTCGGGTCTAACTATGGCTACACCTTC.

The chain is built from TRBV28 and TRBJ2-7; TRBD1 might be the D (6 bases). Trimming stripped 2 bases from V and 5 bases from J, with 13 bases between. Germline loops: CDR1 MDHEN, CDR2 SYDVKM. The CDR3 loop spans 14 amino acids. The CDR3 protein is CASSLPQGLHEQYF. CDR3 coding DNA: TGTGCCAGCAGTTTACCCCAGGGGCTACACGAGCAGTACTTC. Complete variable domain (other parts from reference TRBV28 and TRBJ2-7): DVKVTQSSRYLVKRTGEKVFLECVQDMDHENMFWYRQDPGLGLRLIYFSYDVKMKEKGDIPEGYSVSREKKERFSLILESASTNQTSMYLCASSLPQGLHEQYFGPGTRLTVT.

The rearrangement joins TRBV9 to TRBJ1-4; TRBD1 might be the D (5 bases). The CDR3 is made up of 15 amino acids. Germline-derived CDR1 and CDR2 are SGDLS and YYNGEE. Trimming cost V 4 bases and J 7 bases, with 17 bases left between them. The DNA of the CDR3 is TGTGCCAGCAGCCCCCACGGGACGTGGGGTGAAAAACTGTTTTTT. Its translation: CASSPHGTWGEKLFF.

This clone was counted only a few times. The rearrangement links TRBV30 to TRBJ2-3; D is ambiguous. V dropped 0 bases and J dropped 0 bases, with 7 bases sitting between them. From germline, CDR1 is GTSNPN and CDR2 SVGIG (reference sequence). This CDR3 is 14 amino acids long. The CDR3 bases are TGTGCCTGGAGTGTAAGCGCTAGCACAGATACGCAGTATTTT. Translating gives CAWSVSASTDTQYF.

The rearrangement joins TRBV5-1 to TRBJ2-5, with 9 bases fitting TRBD1. There are 16 residues in the CDR3. Trimming took 4 bases from V and 1 from J; bases not matched to a gene: 8. CDR1 is SGHRS and CDR2 is YFSETQ in the germline V gene. The CDR3 spells CASSPGTGRGQETQYF. The CDR3 nucleotides read TGCGCCAGCAGCCCAGGGACAGGGCGAGGCCAAGAGACCCAGTACTTC.

This clone was detected only a few times. The chain is built from TRBV7-2 and TRBJ2-3; unclear D gene. Germline V gene sequence: CDR1 SGHTA, CDR2 FQGNSA. Trimming pared 1 base from V and 2 bases from J, leaving 4 bases between. The CDR3 loop spans 13 amino acids. The CDR3, as DNA: TGTGCCAGCAGCTTAGGTCCCACAGATACGCAGTATTTT. This codes for CASSLGPTDTQYF.

This clone turned up a few times. The chain couples TRBV29-1 to TRBJ2-7; D not resolved. The CDR3 covers 15 residues. Deletions cut 2 bases from V and 5 bases from J, with 19 bases between. Per the germline V gene, CDR1 is SQVTM and CDR2 is ANQGSEA. CDR3 nucleotides: TGCAGCGTTGAAACTCAGGACGGCCCTCTCCACGAGCAGTACTTC. It codes for CSVETQDGPLHEQYF.

The chain links TRBV9 to TRBJ2-5; D call uncertain. The length of the CDR3 is 14 residues. Per the germline V gene, CDR1 is SGDLS and CDR2 is YYNGEE. V lost 0 bases and J lost 2, with 8 bases in between. CDR3 amino acids: CASSVGRKQETQYF. Here the CDR3 DNA reads TGTGCCAGCAGCGTAGGGCGAAAACAAGAGACCCAGTACTTC.

The genes are TRBV30 and TRBJ1-3; D is undetermined. Germline CDR1 reads GTSNPN; CDR2 reads SVGIG (reference sequence). V was clipped by 1 base and J by 11 bases, with 9 bases between them. The CDR3 has 11 amino acids. CDR3 region: CAWSEERAIYF. The CDR3 nucleotides read TGTGCCTGGAGTGAGGAACGGGCCATATATTTT. Based on the CDR3 plus reference TRBV30 and TRBJ1-3, the full variable domain is SQTIHQWPATLVQPVGSPLSLECTVEGTSNPNLYWYRQAAGRGLQLLFYSVGIGQISSEVPQNLSASRPQDRQFILSSKKLLLSDSGFYLCAWSEERAIYFGEGSWLTVV.

This chain links TRBV27 with TRBJ2-3; no clear D. CDR1 and CDR2 (germline): MNHEY, SMNVEV (reference sequence). V dropped 4 bases and J dropped 4 bases, with 9 bases sitting between them. The CDR3 is made up of 13 amino acids. This chain's CDR3 is CASSYRRSDTQYF. Written as DNA, the CDR3 is TGTGCCAGCAGTTACCGACGGTCAGATACGCAGTATTTT.

The J gene is TRBJ1-5, the V gene TRBV7-2, with a weak D call TRBD1 (5 bases). Per the germline V gene, CDR1 is SGHTA and CDR2 is FQGNSA. This CDR3 region has 16 residues. V dropped 0 bases and J dropped 7 bases, with 16 bases sitting between them. CDR3 loop: CASSLAAAGNGQPQHF. For the CDR3, the DNA is TGTGCCAGCAGCTTAGCTGCAGCAGGGAATGGCCAGCCCCAGCATTTT.

This clone was seen only a few times. The genes are TRBV10-3 and TRBJ2-2, with D possibly being TRBD2 (5 bases). CDR3 size: 16 residues. Trimming stripped 4 bases from V and 0 bases from J, with 12 bases between. The germline gives CDR1 ENHRY, CDR2 SYGVKD. The CDR3 DNA follows: TGTGCCATCAGTGCTGCAATAGCGACGAACACCGGGGAGCTGTTTTTT. It encodes CAISAAIATNTGELFF.

There are a few counts of this clone. The chain is built from TRBV15 and TRBJ2-7; possibly TRBD1 or TRBD2 for D (5 bases each). The CDR3 runs to 16 residues. From germline, CDR1 is LNHNV and CDR2 YYDKDF (reference sequence). Trimming took off 4 bases at V and 3 bases at J, with 19 bases between the two ends. The CDR3 DNA reads TGTGCCACCAGCACCGTCACCCGGGACCTAGGCTACGAGCAGTACTTC. Protein: CATSTVTRDLGYEQYF.

The chain carries TRBV11-2 and TRBJ2-3; no clear D. The V end lost 0 bases, the J end lost 5 bases, and 3 bases lay between the germline ends. This CDR3 has 12 residues. CDR1 is SGHAT, CDR2 FQNNGV, per germline. As DNA, the CDR3 is TGTGCCAGCAGCTTAGACCAAGATACGCAGTATTTT. Its translation: CASSLDQDTQYF.

This clone occurred once. This chain uses TRBV27 with TRBJ2-3; possible D gene TRBD1, 6 bases. Germline V gene lookup returns CDR1 MNHEY and CDR2 SMNVEV (reference sequence). This CDR3 has 15 amino acids. V lost 6 bases to trimming and J lost 4 bases, with 17 bases between them. The CDR3 spells CASRGYRDTADTQYF. CDR3 nucleotides: TGTGCCAGCAGGGGTTACCGGGACACCGCAGATACGCAGTATTTT.

For this clone: The sample contains more than one DNA sequence encoding this CDR3. The V and J genes are TRBV30 and TRBJ2-7; D is uncertain. V lost 1 base and J lost 3, with 4 bases in between. The CDR3 covers 11 residues. Germline V gives CDR1 GTSNPN, CDR2 SVGIG (reference sequence). The CDR3 sequence: CAWSGNYEQYF. As DNA, the CDR3 is TGTGCCTGGAGTGGAAACTACGAGCAGTACTTC. Based on the CDR3 plus reference TRBV30 and TRBJ2-7, the full variable domain is SQTIHQWPATLVQPVGSPLSLECTVEGTSNPNLYWYRQAAGRGLQLLFYSVGIGQISSEVPQNLSASRPQDRQFILSSKKLLLSDSGFYLCAWSGNYEQYFGPGTRLTVT.

The genes are TRBV30 and TRBJ1-1; D uncertain. The CDR3 runs to 14 residues. Deletions cut 0 bases from V and 5 bases from J, with 13 bases between. Germline values: CDR1 GTSNPN, CDR2 SVGIG (reference sequence). The CDR3 coding sequence is TGTGCCTGGAGTGTATTGGAGGGCGAGACTGAAGCTTTCTTT. Protein: CAWSVLEGETEAFF.

CDR3 residues: CAISERWTSGTSTDTQYF. The DNA of the CDR3 is TGTGCCATCAGTGAGAGGTGGACTAGCGGTACTAGCACAGATACGCAGTATTTT. This chain joins TRBV10-3 and TRBJ2-3; 10 positions match TRBD2. CDR3 length: 18 amino acids. With 2 bases clipped from V and 0 bases from J, the junction kept 8 bases outside the gene matches. In germline, CDR1 is ENHRY, CDR2 SYGVKD.

V usage is TRBV9 and J usage is TRBJ2-2, with D hard to call. Trimming left V 1 base short and J 2 bases short, with 0 bases between. This CDR3 contains 12 residues. CDR1 and CDR2 from the germline V gene are SGDLS and YYNGEE. For the CDR3, the DNA is TGTGCCAGCAGCGTAAACACCGGGGAGCTGTTTTTT. Translation gives CASSVNTGELFF.

This clone occurred a few times. The chain joins TRBV6-5 to TRBJ2-7; tentatively, D is TRBD2 (7 bases). The germline gives CDR1 MNHEY, CDR2 SVGAGI. Trimming took off 6 bases at V and 2 bases at J, with 14 bases between the two ends. The CDR3 has 14 residues. CDR3 in DNA: TGTGCCAGCAGAAGGGGGGGAACGACCTACGAGCAGTACTTC. Translated, it gives CASRRGGTTYEQYF.

This clone came up a few times. The J gene is TRBJ2-5, the V gene TRBV4-1, with 11 bases fitting TRBD2. The ends lost 4 bases at V and 5 bases at J; junction bases unmatched: 12. The germline V gene encodes CDR1 MGHRA and CDR2 YSYEKL. The length of the CDR3 is 17 residues. The CDR3 sequence: CASSLGNRASGRETQYF. Written as DNA, the CDR3 is TGCGCCAGCAGCCTCGGTAACAGGGCTAGCGGGAGGGAGACCCAGTACTTC.

This clone was seen only once. The chain employs TRBV7-3 and TRBJ2-5; D gene ambiguous. The CDR3 contains 13 residues. Per germline, CDR1 SGHTA and CDR2 FQGTGA. Trimming shortened V by 5 bases and J by 2 bases, and 9 bases separated the two germline ends. The CDR3, as DNA: TGTGCCAGCAGCCTTACTATTCAAGAGACCCAGTACTTC. This sequence encodes CASSLTIQETQYF.

This clone was seen a handful of times. J is TRBJ2-5 and V is TRBV7-7, with 11 bases aligning to TRBD2. Germline trimming cut 4 bases from V and 4 bases from J; bases unmatched to any gene: 2. CDR3 length equals 14 residues. Germline CDR1 reads SSHAT; CDR2 reads FNYEAQ (reference sequence). The CDR3, as DNA: TGTGCCAGCAGCTCTAGCGGGAGGCGAGAGACCCAGTACTTC. Protein sequence: CASSSSGRRETQYF.

This clone has only a few counts. The chain uses TRBV27 and TRBJ1-1; 10 positions agree with TRBD1. CDR3 length equals 14 residues. The junction had 5 bases not matched to a gene; V was cut back by 6 bases and J by 4 bases. Germline V lookup: CDR1 MNHEY, CDR2 SMNVEV (reference sequence). The CDR3 coding sequence is TGTGCCAGCAGCACGGGACAGGGGAGCACTGAAGCTTTCTTT. This encodes CASSTGQGSTEAFF.